The source of this TCR beta chain is a study of control samples from healthy donors and cancer patients (TCRdb year 2020). Turning to this clone: Its specific antigen is unknown. Nothing much larger sits one base from this clone, and base qualities are not available.

The CDR3 sequence holds 17 residues, the cysteine and phenylalanine included. The read is trimmed to its CDR3 DNA, 51 bases read in frame from base 1. Based on the germline V gene (reference sequence), the CDR1 and CDR2 sequences are GTSNPN and SVGIG. Trimming takes 0 bases off V and 3 bases off J; junction bases not matched to a gene: 4. The receptor library was made with the immunoSEQ multiplex PCR assay. TCRdb stores this immuneACCESS table with in-frame sequences only. Part of the clones is absent; in the studies checked, under half of the shortfall reflects unresolved V genes, and no reason is known for the rest. The sample table shows roughly 130,000 clones, and roughly 95% are seen once. The ten largest clonotypes hold 3.6% of the sample.

The chain couples TRBV30 to TRBJ2-1; 14 middle bases align to TRBD2. This TCR was recovered from a man between 25 and 39 years old in good health. The sample comprised blood. The bases are TGTGCCTGGAGTGTACTTGGACTAGCGGGGGGCTACAATGAGCAGTTCTTC. It translates as CAWSVLGLAGGYNEQFF.